The present T cell receptor beta chain was sequenced within a study of blood T cell repertoires in COVID-19. Whole-study context: Sources were T cells, B-cell-depleted T cells, or PBMCs; the material itself was cDNA or gDNA.

Clones were sequenced by immunoSEQ multiplex PCR, and TCRdb holds only the in-frame ones, with some missing. The sample records 150,000 or so clones, more than 70% being singletons. The CDR3 contains 13 residues. Trimming shortened V by 4 bases and J by 12 bases, and 15 bases separated the two germline ends. The germline gives CDR1 SSHAT, CDR2 FNYEAQ (reference sequence). Sequencing was carried out using peripheral blood. This receptor was identified in a man younger than 35 with active or convalescent COVID-19. V gene TRBV7-7 combines with J gene TRBJ2-2; maybe TRBD1 (6 bases). The CDR3 is CASSSTRDNKLFF. Written as DNA, the CDR3 is TGTGCCAGCAGCTCAACCCGGGACAATAAGCTGTTTTTT.